This TCR beta chain was recovered during a study of shared clonotypes between healthy human individuals. About the study: Contributing individuals were a couple of females and a few males aged 18 to 49. Per donor, CD8 memory used one plate, CD8 naive used two, CD4 memory used three and CD4 naive used three.

The repertoire was sequenced with immunoSEQ multiplex PCR; TCRdb's copy has only in-frame clones and lacks some. The sample consists of about a million clones, around 75% of them appearing once. Turning to this clone: Antigen unknown.

Regarding the study as a whole: Collection of samples was limited to blood; tissue repertoires likely differ. Non-shared clonotypes displayed generation probabilities falling below those of clonotypes present in all four donors.

This CDR3 has 14 residues. Germline CDR1 reads SNHLY; CDR2 reads FYNNEI. V was trimmed by 6 bases and J by 5 bases, leaving 16 bases between them. This chain uses TRBV2 with TRBJ2-5; D unclear. The specimen sequenced was memory CD4+ T cells sorted from blood. Subset: CD45RA-negative fraction. The sequence derives from a man younger than 30 in good health. The CDR3 protein is CASRKLTVYETQYF. CDR3 nucleotides: TGTGCCAGCAGGAAATTAACAGTGTACGAGACCCAGTACTTC.